The table lists the clone carrying this T cell receptor beta chain with a few counts. Its target is unknown. The sample originates from a study of blood T cells in healthy people across ages. Notes on the study in general: Unsorted PBMCs blocked a conclusive comparison of naive and antigen-experienced cells.

A sample-barcoded 5' primer and a J-beta primer mix were used in a second PCR of roughly 6 to 11 cycles. TCRdb re-called the 5' RACE reads through MiXCR, storing one row per CDR3 protein. The top ten hold roughly 10% of the sample, which has some 940,000 distinct CDR3 sequences, under 35% seen once. Collection of 8.5 to 10 milliliters of peripheral blood was performed for each donor. PBMCs, at least 6.5 million per sample, were isolated. The same data also contributed to another study, on T cells of mothers and their children. That work contributes: The study found slightly higher but non-significant overlap in related versus unrelated mother-child pairs.

The clonotype comes from a woman in her thirties or forties in good health. Sequenced material: blood.

This CDR3 reads CATLVRVGETQYF. CDR3 in DNA: TGTGCCACCCTGGTCAGGGTGGGCGAGACCCAGTACTTC. The chain uses TRBV28 and TRBJ2-5; TRBD1 is a possible D gene (5 bases). Germline values: CDR1 MDHEN, CDR2 SYDVKM. The CDR3 is 13 residues long. V was pared by 10 bases and J by 5 bases, with 17 bases between.